This TCR beta chain was sequenced during a study of T cell responses to AZD1222 COVID-19 vaccine. Study findings and constraints: Spike-specific TCR repertoires showed rising breadth and depth after two AZD1222 doses. Baseline serostatus was positive in only six AZD1222 recipients.

With 6 bases removed from V and 3 bases from J, the gap between germline ends came to 14 bases. The germline V gene has CDR1 SQVTM and CDR2 ANQGSEA. The CDR3 runs to 13 residues. On this clone: Its antigen remains unknown.

Some clones are missing from TCRdb's copy, which holds only in-frame ones; the method was immunoSEQ multiplex PCR. The repertoire holds 130,000 to 150,000 clones, with 88% as singletons. This rearrangement joins TRBV29-1 to TRBJ2-5, with D tentatively TRBD1 (6 bases). This material consisted of peripheral blood, taken 28 days after the second dose of the MenACWY control vaccine. The receptor was isolated from an adult who received the MenACWY meningococcal vaccine as a control. The CDR3 reads CSVLRGSKETQYF. The CDR3, as DNA: TGCAGCGTCCTCAGGGGCTCGAAAGAGACCCAGTACTTC.